This T cell receptor beta chain was recovered during a study of cytomegalovirus exposure and HLA in healthy donors. Study background: The approximately 110 validation repertoires, a later analysis reported, used the same platform as the 666 first-cohort repertoires. The study's findings and limits: Fewer than 200 TCR beta chains were listed as cytomegalovirus-associated. The TCR clusters that emerged in the first cohort tended, a later analysis found, to co-occur in the approximately 110 validation repertoires. Whilst most TCR sequences proved rare, a subset of public TCRs occurred across many donors.

CDR1 SNHLY and CDR2 FYNNEI come from the germline V gene. The CDR3 has 14 amino acids. Trimming shortened V by 2 bases and J by 1 base, and 8 bases separated the two germline ends. Concerning this clone itself: Its antigen is unknown.

Assay: immunoSEQ multiplex PCR; the TCRdb copy retains only in-frame clones and omits some. The table shows roughly 50,000 clones, with roughly 87% occurring only once. Sequencing input: PBMCs. The TCR was taken from a woman aged 18-29 years in good health and CMV-seropositive. This chain uses TRBV2 with TRBJ2-5; perhaps TRBD2 as D (5 bases). CDR3 protein: CASSERAGQETQYF. As DNA, the CDR3 is TGTGCCAGCAGTGAAAGGGCGGGCCAAGAGACCCAGTACTTC. Full variable domain (rest looked up from reference TRBV2 and TRBJ2-5): EPEVTQTPSHQVTQMGQEVILRCVPISNHLYFYWYRQILGQKVEFLVSFYNNEISEKSEIFDDQFSVERPDGSNFTLKIRSTKLEDSAMYFCASSERAGQETQYFGPGTRLLVL.